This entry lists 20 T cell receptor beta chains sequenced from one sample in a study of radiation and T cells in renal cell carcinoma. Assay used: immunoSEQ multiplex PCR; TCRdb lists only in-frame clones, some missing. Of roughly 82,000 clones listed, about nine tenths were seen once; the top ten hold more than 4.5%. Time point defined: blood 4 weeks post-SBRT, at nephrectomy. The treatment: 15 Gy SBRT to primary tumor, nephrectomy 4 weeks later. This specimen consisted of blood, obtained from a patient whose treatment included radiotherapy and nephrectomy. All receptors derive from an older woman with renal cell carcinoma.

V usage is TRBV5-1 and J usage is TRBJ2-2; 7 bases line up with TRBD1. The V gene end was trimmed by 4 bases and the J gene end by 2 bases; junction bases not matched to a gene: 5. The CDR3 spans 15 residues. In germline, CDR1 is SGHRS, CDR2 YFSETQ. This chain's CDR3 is CASSHGTANTGELFF. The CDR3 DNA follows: TGCGCCAGCAGCCATGGGACAGCAAACACCGGGGAGCTGTTTTTT.

CDR3 loop: CASSPRTGASYEQYF. CDR3 bases: TGTGCCAGCTCACCTCGGACAGGGGCCTCCTACGAGCAGTACTTC. The V and J genes are TRBV18 and TRBJ2-7, with 9 bases lining up with TRBD1. The CDR3 contains 15 residues. V was clipped by 3 bases and J by 0 bases; unmatched bases: 3. CDR1 and CDR2 (germline): KGHSH, LQKENI.

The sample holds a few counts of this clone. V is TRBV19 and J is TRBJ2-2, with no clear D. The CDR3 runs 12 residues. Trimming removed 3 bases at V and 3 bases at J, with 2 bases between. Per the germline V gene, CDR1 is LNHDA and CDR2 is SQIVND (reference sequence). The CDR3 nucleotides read TGTGCCAGTAGTATCTACACCGGGGAGCTGTTTTTT. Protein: CASSIYTGELFF.

The CDR3 reads CATTLAGPTDTQYF. DNA for the CDR3: TGTGCCACTACACTAGCGGGCCCCACAGATACGCAGTATTTT. The genes are TRBV6-1 and TRBJ2-3; 9 bases align to TRBD2. The CDR3 sequence is 14 residues long. Trimming cost V 10 bases and J 2 bases; bases outside gene matches: 7. Germline V gives CDR1 MNHNS, CDR2 SASEGT.

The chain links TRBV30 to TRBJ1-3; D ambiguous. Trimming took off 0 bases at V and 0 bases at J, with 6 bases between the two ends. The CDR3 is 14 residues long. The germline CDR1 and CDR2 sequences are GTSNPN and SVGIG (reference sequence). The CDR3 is CAWSVGFSGNTIYF. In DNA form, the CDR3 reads TGTGCCTGGAGTGTCGGGTTCTCTGGAAACACCATATATTTT.

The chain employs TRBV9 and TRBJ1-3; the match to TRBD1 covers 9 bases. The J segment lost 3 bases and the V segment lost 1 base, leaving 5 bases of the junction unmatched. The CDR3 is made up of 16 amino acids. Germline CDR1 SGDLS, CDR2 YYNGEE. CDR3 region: CASSVLGQGLGNTIYF. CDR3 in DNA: TGTGCCAGCAGCGTATTGGGACAGGGACTTGGAAACACCATATATTTT.

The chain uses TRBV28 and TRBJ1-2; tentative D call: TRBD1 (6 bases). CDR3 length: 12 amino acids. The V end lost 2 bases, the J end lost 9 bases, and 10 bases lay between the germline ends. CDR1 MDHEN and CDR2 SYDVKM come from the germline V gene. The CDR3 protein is CASSLGQGSYTF. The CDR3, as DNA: TGTGCCAGCAGTTTAGGTCAGGGGAGCTACACCTTC.

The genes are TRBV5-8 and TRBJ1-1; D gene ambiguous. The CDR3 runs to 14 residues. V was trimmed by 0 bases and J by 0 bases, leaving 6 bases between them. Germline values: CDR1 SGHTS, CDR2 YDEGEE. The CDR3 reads CASSLGLMNTEAFF. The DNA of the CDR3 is TGTGCCAGCAGCTTGGGGCTGATGAACACTGAAGCTTTCTTT.

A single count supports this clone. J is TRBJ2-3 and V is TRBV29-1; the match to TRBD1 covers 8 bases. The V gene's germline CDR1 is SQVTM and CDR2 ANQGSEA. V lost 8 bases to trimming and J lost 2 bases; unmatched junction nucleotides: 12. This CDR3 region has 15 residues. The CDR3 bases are TGCAGCACGGGATACAGGGGGATGATCACAGATACGCAGTATTTT. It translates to CSTGYRGMITDTQYF.

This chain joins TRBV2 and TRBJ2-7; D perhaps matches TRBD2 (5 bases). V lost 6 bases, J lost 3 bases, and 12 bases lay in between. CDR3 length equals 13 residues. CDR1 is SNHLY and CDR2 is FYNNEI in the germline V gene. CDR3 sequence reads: CASSLAGNYEQYF. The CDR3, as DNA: TGTGCCAGCAGCTTAGCCGGGAACTACGAGCAGTACTTC.

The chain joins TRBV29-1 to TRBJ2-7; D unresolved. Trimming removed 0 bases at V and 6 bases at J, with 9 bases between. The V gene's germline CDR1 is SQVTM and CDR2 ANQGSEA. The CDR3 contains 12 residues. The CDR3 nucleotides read TGCAGCGTTGAAGACCGGACCTCCGAGCAGTACTTC. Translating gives CSVEDRTSEQYF.

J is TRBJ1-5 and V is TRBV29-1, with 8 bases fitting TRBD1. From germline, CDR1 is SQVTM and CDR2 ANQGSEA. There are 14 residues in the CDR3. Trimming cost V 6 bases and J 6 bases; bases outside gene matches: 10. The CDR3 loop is CSVGDQGALQPQHF. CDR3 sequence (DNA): TGCAGCGTGGGTGATCAGGGGGCGCTTCAGCCCCAGCATTTT.

CDR3 region: CASSLGQGAWNTEAFF. CDR3 bases: TGTGCCAGCAGCTTGGGACAGGGGGCTTGGAACACTGAAGCTTTCTTT. The chain couples TRBV5-6 to TRBJ1-1; 10 nucleotides align to TRBD1. The V and J ends lost 0 bases and 1 base, in that order; junction bases with no gene match: 3. Per germline, CDR1 SGHDT and CDR2 YYEEEE. The CDR3 runs to 16 residues.

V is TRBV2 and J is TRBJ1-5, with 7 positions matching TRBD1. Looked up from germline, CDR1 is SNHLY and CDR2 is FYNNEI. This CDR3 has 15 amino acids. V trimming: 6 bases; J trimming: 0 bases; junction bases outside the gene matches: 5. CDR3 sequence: CASSETGVSNQPQHF. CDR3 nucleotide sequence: TGTGCCAGCAGCGAAACAGGGGTTAGCAATCAGCCCCAGCATTTT.

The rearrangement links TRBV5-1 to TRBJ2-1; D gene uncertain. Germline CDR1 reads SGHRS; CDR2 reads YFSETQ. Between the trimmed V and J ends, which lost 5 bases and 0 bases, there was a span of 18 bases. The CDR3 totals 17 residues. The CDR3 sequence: CASRAVAGLSSYNEQFF. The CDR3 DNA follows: TGCGCCAGCAGGGCGGTGGCAGGTTTAAGCTCCTACAATGAGCAGTTCTTC.

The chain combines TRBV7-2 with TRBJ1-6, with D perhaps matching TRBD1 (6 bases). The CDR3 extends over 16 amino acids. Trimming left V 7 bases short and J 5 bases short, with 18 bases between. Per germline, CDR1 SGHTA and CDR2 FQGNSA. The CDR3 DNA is TGTGCCAGCAAAGAGGTACAGGGCCCGAATAATTCACCCCTCCACTTT. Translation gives CASKEVQGPNNSPLHF. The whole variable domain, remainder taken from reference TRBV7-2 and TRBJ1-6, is GAGVSQSPSNKVTEKGKDVELRCDPISGHTALYWYRQSLGQGLEFLIYFQGNSAPDKSGLPSDRFSAERTGGSVSTLTIQRTQQEDSAVYLCASKEVQGPNNSPLHFGNGTRLTVT.

The CDR3 loop is CASSPRAGRSEQYF. CDR3 DNA sequence: TGTGCCAGCAGCCCTCGGGCAGGGAGATCCGAGCAGTACTTC. The V and J genes are TRBV6-6 and TRBJ2-7; D may correspond to TRBD1 or TRBD2 (5 bases each). CDR1 is MNHNY, CDR2 SVGAGI, per germline (reference sequence). Trimming left V 6 bases short and J 6 bases short, with 18 bases between. The CDR3 spans 14 residues.

CDR3: CASSPLAGGGRGETQYF. As DNA, the CDR3 is TGTGCCAGCAGCCCCCTAGCGGGGGGGGGAAGAGGAGAGACCCAGTACTTC. The rearrangement links TRBV7-8 to TRBJ2-5, with 12 bases fitting TRBD2. CDR1 and CDR2 from the germline V gene are SGHVS and FQNEAQ. The CDR3 runs 17 residues. V shed 5 bases, J shed 4 bases, and the junction held 11 bases outside the gene matches.

Here the CDR3 reads CASSSATSGYYNEQFF. CDR3 bases: TGTGCCAGCAGCTCCGCGACTAGCGGATACTACAATGAGCAGTTCTTC. The chain recombines TRBV7-2 with TRBJ2-1; 9 nucleotides line up with TRBD2. The CDR3 has 16 amino acids. Germline CDR1 reads SGHTA; CDR2 reads FQGNSA. V was clipped by 4 bases and J by 3 bases; unmatched bases: 7.

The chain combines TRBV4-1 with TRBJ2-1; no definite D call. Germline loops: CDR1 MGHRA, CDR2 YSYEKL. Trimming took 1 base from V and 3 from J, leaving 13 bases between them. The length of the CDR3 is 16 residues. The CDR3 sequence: CASSQVPGYLYNEQFF. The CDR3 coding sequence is TGCGCCAGCAGCCAAGTTCCGGGTTACCTCTACAATGAGCAGTTCTTC.